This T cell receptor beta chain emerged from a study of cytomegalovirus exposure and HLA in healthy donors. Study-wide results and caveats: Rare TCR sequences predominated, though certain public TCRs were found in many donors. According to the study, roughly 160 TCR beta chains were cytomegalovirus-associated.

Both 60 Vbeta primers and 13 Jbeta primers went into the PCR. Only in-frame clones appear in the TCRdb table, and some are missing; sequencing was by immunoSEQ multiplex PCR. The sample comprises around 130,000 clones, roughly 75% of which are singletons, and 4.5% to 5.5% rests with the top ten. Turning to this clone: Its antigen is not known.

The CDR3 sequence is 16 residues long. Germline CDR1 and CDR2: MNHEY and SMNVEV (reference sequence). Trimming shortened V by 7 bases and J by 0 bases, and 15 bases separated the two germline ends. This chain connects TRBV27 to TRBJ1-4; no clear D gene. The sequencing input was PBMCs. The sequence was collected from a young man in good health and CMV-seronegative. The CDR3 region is CASKRHAISTNEKLFF. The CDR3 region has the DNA TGTGCCAGCAAGCGGCACGCGATATCAACTAATGAAAAACTGTTTTTT.